Listed here is a single TCR beta chain. Its specificity is not known. This CDR3 has 15 residues. With 5 bases removed from V and 3 bases from J, the gap between germline ends came to 14 bases. Germline-derived CDR1 and CDR2 are SGHRS and YFSETQ. The source of the sample is a study of shared clonotypes between healthy human individuals. Deep-level running was used for the assay. The protocol was immunoSEQ multiplex PCR, while the TCRdb copy is restricted to in-frame clones and leaves out a portion. The data show hundreds of thousands of clones, with approximately 73% seen just once and around 2% held by the top ten. The donor cohort consisted entirely of Caucasian adults residing in Nashville, Tennessee. The split of CD4+ cells yielded CD45RA+ naive and CD45RA-negative memory subsets. General study points: Limitation of the genetic and exposure-history diversity represented came from the few donors.

Sequenced input: memory CD4+ T cells sorted from blood. Subset defined: CD45RA-negative fraction. This sequence joins TRBV5-1 and TRBJ1-4, with TRBD1 as a possible D gene (6 bases). The clonotype was recovered from a woman younger than 45 in good health. The CDR3 DNA sequence: TGCGCCAGCAGTCTACTCGGACAGTCTAATGAAAAACTGTTTTTT. This sequence encodes CASSLLGQSNEKLFF.